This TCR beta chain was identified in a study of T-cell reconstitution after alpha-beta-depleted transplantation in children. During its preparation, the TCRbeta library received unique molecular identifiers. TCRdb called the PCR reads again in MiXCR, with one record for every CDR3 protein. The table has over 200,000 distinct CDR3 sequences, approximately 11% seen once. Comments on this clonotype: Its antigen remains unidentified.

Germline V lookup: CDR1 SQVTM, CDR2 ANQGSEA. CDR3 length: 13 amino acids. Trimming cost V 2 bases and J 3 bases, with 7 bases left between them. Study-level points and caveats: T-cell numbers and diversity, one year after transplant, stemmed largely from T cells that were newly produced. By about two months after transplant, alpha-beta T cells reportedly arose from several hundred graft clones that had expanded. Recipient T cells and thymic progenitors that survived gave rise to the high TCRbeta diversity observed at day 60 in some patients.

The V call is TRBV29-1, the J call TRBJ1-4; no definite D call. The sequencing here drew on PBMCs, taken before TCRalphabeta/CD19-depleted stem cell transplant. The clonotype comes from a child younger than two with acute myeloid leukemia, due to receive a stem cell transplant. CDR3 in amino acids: CSVETSSNEKLFF. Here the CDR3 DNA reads TGCAGCGTTGAAACGAGTTCTAATGAAAAACTGTTTTTT.